In this sample, the clone carrying this T cell receptor (beta chain) turned up a few times. The target antigen is unknown. Germline CDR1 is SGHTA and CDR2 is FQGNSA. This CDR3 has 11 residues. V lost 5 bases and J 7 bases, leaving 9 bases between the germline ends. Individually, cDNA molecules had unique molecular identifiers attached to them. Each CDR3 protein is one row after TCRdb ran MiXCR on the 5' RACE reads. The sample consists of just over 80,000 distinct CDR3 sequences, approximately 14% of them appearing once. The data derive from a study of early T cells in non-severe SARS-CoV-2 infection. About the research overall: Sequencing targeted bulk RNA from unsorted whole blood, leaving chains unpaired. The study's findings and limits: A preference for anti-spike CD8 responses marked VDJdb matching, which missed private and CD4 specificities.

This TCR derives from an adult who was a healthcare worker with PCR-confirmed SARS-CoV-2 infection or an uninfected control (not recorded which). Sequenced material: whole blood. V gene TRBV7-2 combines with J gene TRBJ2-7; D remains unclear. CDR3: CASSPELEQYF. The DNA for the CDR3 is TGTGCCAGCAGCCCCGAACTGGAGCAGTACTTC. The whole variable domain, filled in from reference TRBV7-2 and TRBJ2-7, reads GAGVSQSPSNKVTEKGKDVELRCDPISGHTALYWYRQSLGQGLEFLIYFQGNSAPDKSGLPSDRFSAERTGGSVSTLTIQRTQQEDSAVYLCASSPELEQYFGPGTRLTVT.